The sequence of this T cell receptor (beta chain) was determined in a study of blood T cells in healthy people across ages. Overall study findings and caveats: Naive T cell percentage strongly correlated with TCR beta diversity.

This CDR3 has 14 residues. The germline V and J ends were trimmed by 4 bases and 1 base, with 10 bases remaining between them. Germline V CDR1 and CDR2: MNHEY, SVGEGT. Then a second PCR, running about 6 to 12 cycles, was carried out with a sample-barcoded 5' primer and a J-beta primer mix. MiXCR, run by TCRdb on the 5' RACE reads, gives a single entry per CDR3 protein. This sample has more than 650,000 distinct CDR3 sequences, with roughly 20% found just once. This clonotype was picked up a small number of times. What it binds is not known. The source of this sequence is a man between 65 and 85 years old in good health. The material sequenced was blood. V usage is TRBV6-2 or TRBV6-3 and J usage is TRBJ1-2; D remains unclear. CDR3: CASSFGQNNYGYTF. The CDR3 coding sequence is TGTGCCAGCAGTTTCGGGCAGAATAACTATGGCTACACCTTC.